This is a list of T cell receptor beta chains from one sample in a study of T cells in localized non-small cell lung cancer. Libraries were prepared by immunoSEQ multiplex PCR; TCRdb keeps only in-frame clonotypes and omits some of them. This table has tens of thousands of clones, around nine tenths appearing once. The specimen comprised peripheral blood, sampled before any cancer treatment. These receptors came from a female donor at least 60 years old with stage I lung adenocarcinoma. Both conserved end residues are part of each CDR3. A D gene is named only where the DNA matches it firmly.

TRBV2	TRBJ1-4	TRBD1	TGTGCCAGCAGTGGGGACAGGGGGCGTGAAAAACTGTTTTTT	CASSGDRGREKLFF
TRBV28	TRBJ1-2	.	TGTGCCAGCAGTTTAGGGGGTAGCTATGGCTACACCTTC	CASSLGGSYGYTF
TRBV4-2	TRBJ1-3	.	TGTGCCAGCAGCTCCGAGGTTGCCTCTGGAAACACCATATATTTT	CASSSEVASGNTIYF
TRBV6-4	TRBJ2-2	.	TGTGCCAGCAGTCTCACCCGGGCAACCAGCACCGGGGAGCTGTTTTTT	CASSLTRATSTGELFF
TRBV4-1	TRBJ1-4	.	TGCGCCAGCAGCCGGACACTTAATGAAAAACTGTTTTTT	CASSRTLNEKLFF
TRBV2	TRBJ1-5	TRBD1	TGTGCCAGCAGGAGGACAGGATATAGCAATCAGCCCCAGCATTTT	CASRRTGYSNQPQHF
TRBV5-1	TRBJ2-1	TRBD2	TGCGCCAGCAGCCCCCGTGGGGGACTAGCGGGGGGGAACCCCTACAATGAGCAGTTCTTC	CASSPRGGLAGGNPYNEQFF
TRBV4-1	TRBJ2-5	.	TGCGCCAGCAGCCAAGAAGGAGGACAAGAGACCCAGTACTTC	CASSQEGGQETQYF
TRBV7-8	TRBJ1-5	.	TGTGCCAGCAGCTTACGTGCGGGGCCGCCACGGACCGTAGACCCAGACAATCAGCCCCAGCATTTT	CASSLRAGPPRTVDPDNQPQHF
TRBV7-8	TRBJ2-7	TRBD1	TGTGCCAGCAGCTTAGCCAGTCGGACAGGGTCCTACGAGCAGTACTTC	CASSLASRTGSYEQYF
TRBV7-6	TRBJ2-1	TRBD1	TGTGCCAGCAGGCCGAGGGGTACCGGGACAGGGTTCAATGAGCAGTTCTTC	CASRPRGTGTGFNEQFF
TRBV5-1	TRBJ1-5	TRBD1	TGCGCCAGCAGCTTGGAAGGGGGCCTTCAGCCCCAGCATTTT	CASSLEGGLQPQHF
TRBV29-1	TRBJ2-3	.	TGCAGCGTTGAAGGGGGGGTGGTCACAGATACGCAGTATTTT	CSVEGGVVTDTQYF
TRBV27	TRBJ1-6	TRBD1	TGTGCCAGCAGTTTATCGCTACCGGGACAGGGCAGCACCTATAATTCACCCCTCCACTTT	CASSLSLPGQGSTYNSPLHF